The rows below give T cell receptor beta chains drawn from one sample of a study of identical twins. Each CDR3 protein is one row after TCRdb ran MiXCR on the 5' RACE reads. The table has hundreds of thousands of distinct CDR3 sequences, 5.5% to 7.5% seen once. Sequencing was done on a sample of naive T cells sorted from blood. Every receptor here comes from a man aged 18 to 29 in good health. CDR3s include the opening cysteine and the closing phenylalanine or tryptophan. D genes are given only for firm matches. Clone size is not always given. Where it is, it says once, few, many or a class for expanded clones.

V	size	D	J	DNA	CDR3
TRBV20-1	-	-	TRBJ1-5	TGCATTGCCCCGAAACAGGATTGGAATCAGCCCCAGCATTTT	CIAPKQDWNQPQHF
TRBV4-1	-	TRBD2	TRBJ2-1	TGCGCCAGCAGCGTGAAGGGACTAGCGGGACCAGCGTTCTTC	CASSVKGLAGPAFF
TRBV7-9	many	-	TRBJ2-5	TGTGCCAGCAGCTTCAGCGTTGAGGAGACCCAGTACTTC	CASSFSVEETQYF
TRBV28	many	-	TRBJ1-4	TGTGCCAGCAGTTTTGCAGGGGACAATGAAAAACTGTTTTTT	CASSFAGDNEKLFF
TRBV20-1	many	TRBD1	TRBJ1-1	TGCAGTGCTAGACCGGGACAGGTGGGGACTGAAGCTTTCTTT	CSARPGQVGTEAFF
TRBV7-9	-	TRBD1	TRBJ2-1	TGTGCCAGCAGCTTAGCGGGGACAGGTGATTACAATGAGCAGTTCTTC	CASSLAGTGDYNEQFF
TRBV18	many	-	TRBJ2-7	TGTGCCAGCTCACCAGTGTTTAGCAGGTTCACAACGGACTTC	CASSPVFSRFTTDF
TRBV14	few	-	TRBJ2-1	TGTGCCAGCAGCCGAAGTAGGGGGGGAAATGAGCAGTTCTTC	CASSRSRGGNEQFF
TRBV15	-	TRBD1	TRBJ2-5	TGTGCCACCAGCAGGGCGACAGGGGTTGCCGAGACCCAGTACTTC	CATSRATGVAETQYF
TRBV7-2	many	-	TRBJ1-5	TGTGCCAGCAGCCCATATAGCAATCAGCCCCAGCATTTT	CASSPYSNQPQHF
TRBV7-2	-	TRBD2	TRBJ2-3	TGTGCCAGCAGCTCCCGGACTAGCCGGTCCACAGATACGCAGTATTTT	CASSSRTSRSTDTQYF
TRBV7-2	-	TRBD2	TRBJ2-3	TGTGCCAGCAGACGGACTAGCGGGACAGTCCCAGATACGCAGTATTTT	CASRRTSGTVPDTQYF
TRBV29-1	few	-	TRBJ2-2	TGCAGCGTTGAATTCCCGCAGATCCGCGCCGGGGAGCTGTTTTTT	CSVEFPQIRAGELFF
TRBV25-1	-	-	TRBJ2-1	TGTGCCAGCAGTGAATATAGGAGGGGGCGCACCTACAATGAGCAGTTCTTC	CASSEYRRGRTYNEQFF
TRBV29-1	-	TRBD1	TRBJ1-1	TGCAGCGTTGGGGAGGGGGCAAACACTGAAGCTTTCTTT	CSVGEGANTEAFF
TRBV24-1	many	TRBD2	TRBJ2-1	TGTGCCACCAGTGACGCGGGAGGTTACAATGAGCAGTTCTTC	CATSDAGGYNEQFF
TRBV7-9	-	-	TRBJ2-3	TGTGCCAGCAGCTACCGGGACAATGCAGATACGCAGTATTTT	CASSYRDNADTQYF
TRBV12-3/TRBV12-4	many	-	TRBJ2-7	TGTGCCAGCAGTCACCCCGACAGAATCTACGAGCAGTACTTC	CASSHPDRIYEQYF
TRBV29-1	many	-	TRBJ2-3	TGCAGCGTTGATAGCCGGGCCGATACGCAGTATTTT	CSVDSRADTQYF
TRBV3-1	-	-	TRBJ2-2	TGTGCCAGCAGCCAAGCTATCGGATTAGCTGCCGGGGAGCTGTTTTTT	CASSQAIGLAAGELFF
TRBV5-1	many	-	TRBJ2-7	TGCGCCAGCAGCTTGTCCCGGGATCGAGAGCAGTACTTC	CASSLSRDREQYF
TRBV15	many	TRBD2	TRBJ2-2	TGTGCCACCAGCAGAGTAGCGGGAGGGCCGAACACCGGGGAGCTGTTTTTT	CATSRVAGGPNTGELFF
TRBV4-3	-	-	TRBJ2-5	TGCGCCAGCAGCCAAGACGTGTATGGCCCGGGGGAGACCCAGTACTTC	CASSQDVYGPGETQYF
TRBV29-1	-	-	TRBJ2-5	TGCAGCGTGAGCGGGACAGCTCAAGAGACCCAGTACTTC	CSVSGTAQETQYF
TRBV29-1	many	-	TRBJ2-3	TGCAGCGTTGAAGATTTTGGACTGGGGGGAGATACGCAGTATTTT	CSVEDFGLGGDTQYF
TRBV5-6	many	-	TRBJ1-4	TGTGCCAGCAGCTTGCCGGGGGCGGCGGGCGAGGAAAAACTGTTTTTT	CASSLPGAAGEEKLFF
TRBV6-5	-	-	TRBJ2-1	TGTGCCAGCAGTTACAATGGTGAGCAGTTCTTC	CASSYNGEQFF
TRBV5-1	many	-	TRBJ2-1	TGCGCCAGCAGCTTGTCCAGGTTAAACGGGGTCGATGAGCAGTTCTTC	CASSLSRLNGVDEQFF
TRBV29-1	-	TRBD1	TRBJ2-1	TGCAGCGTCCGGGACAGGGGGCCGGGTGAGCAGTTCTTC	CSVRDRGPGEQFF
TRBV15	many	-	TRBJ1-5	TGTGCCACCAGCACCGGGAGTAATCAGCCCCAGCATTTT	CATSTGSNQPQHF
TRBV19	few	-	TRBJ1-5	TGTGCCAGTAGTATAGCTAAAGGGAATCAGCCCCAGCATTTT	CASSIAKGNQPQHF
TRBV29-1	many	-	TRBJ1-1	TGCAGCGTTGCCGGGCGCACTGAAGCTTTCTTT	CSVAGRTEAFF
TRBV12-3/TRBV12-4	many	-	TRBJ2-1	TGTGCCAGCAGAATTATGGGGAATGAGCAGTTCTTC	CASRIMGNEQFF
TRBV7-9	many	-	TRBJ1-2	TGTGCCAGCAGATGGGTAGGGCATGGCTACACCTTC	CASRWVGHGYTF
TRBV15	-	TRBD2	TRBJ2-5	TGTGCCACCAGCAGAGATCGTGGGAGACTAGCGGGAGTAGAGACCCAGTACTTC	CATSRDRGRLAGVETQYF
TRBV6-2/TRBV6-3	-	-	TRBJ2-1	TGTGCCAGCAGTTACTTCGTGACTAGCAATGAGCAGTTCTTC	CASSYFVTSNEQFF
TRBV6-1	few	TRBD1	TRBJ2-2	TGTGCCAGCACCAGACAGGGTCAGAACACCGGGGAGCTGTTTTTT	CASTRQGQNTGELFF
TRBV27	many	TRBD2	TRBJ2-2	TGTGCCAGCAGTTTGGGAGCGGGATACGGGGAGCTGTTTTTT	CASSLGAGYGELFF
TRBV6-1	few	-	TRBJ1-1	TGTGCCAGCAGTGACCCCCCTGAAGCTTTCTTT	CASSDPPEAFF
TRBV5-6	-	-	TRBJ1-5	TGTGCCAGCAGCTCATCAGGGACCTCGGCGGTCTTCAGCAATCAGCCCCAGCATTTT	CASSSSGTSAVFSNQPQHF
TRBV28	many	-	TRBJ2-1	TGTGCCAGCAGCATTCCGACTTTAGACTATGAGCAGTTCTTC	CASSIPTLDYEQFF
TRBV24-1	-	-	TRBJ2-2	TGTGCCACCCAAGGCCTCGACGGAGTCCACACCGGGGAGCTGTTTTTT	CATQGLDGVHTGELFF
TRBV21-1	many	-	TRBJ1-3	TGTGCCAGCGGGAGCACCATATATTTT	CASGSTIYF
TRBV20-1	-	-	TRBJ2-4	TGCAGTGCTAGAGATTCTTGGGCGGGAGCCAAAAACATTCAGTACTTC	CSARDSWAGAKNIQYF
TRBV27	many	TRBD1	TRBJ2-1	TGTGCCAGCAGTTTCGGGACAGGGTTTGAGCAGTTCTTC	CASSFGTGFEQFF
TRBV29-1	few	TRBD1	TRBJ1-5	TGCAGCGCCGGACAGGGAGGGCATCAGCCCCAGCATTTT	CSAGQGGHQPQHF
TRBV19	-	TRBD2	TRBJ2-1	TGTGCCAGTAGTCCCGTTGGCGGGAGAACCTACAATGAGCAGTTCTTC	CASSPVGGRTYNEQFF
TRBV9	many	TRBD1	TRBJ2-7	TGTGCCAGCAGCGCGGGACAGGTCGAATACGAGCAGTACTTC	CASSAGQVEYEQYF
TRBV6-1	many	-	TRBJ2-1	TGTGCCAGCAAAGGAGTGGGGTCCTACAATGAGCAGTTCTTC	CASKGVGSYNEQFF
TRBV29-1	many	TRBD1	TRBJ1-4	TGCAGCGGATGGACAGGGGAAGAAAAACTGTTTTTT	CSGWTGEEKLFF
TRBV4-1	many	-	TRBJ2-2	TGCGCCAGCAGCCAAGATAGTGGGGGGTCCCTGTCCTCCGGGGAGCTGTTTTTT	CASSQDSGGSLSSGELFF
TRBV20-1	many	TRBD2	TRBJ2-3	TGCAGTGCCTCGGGAGGGAGGGGGGATTTGGAGTATTTT	CSASGGRGDLEYF
TRBV6-2/TRBV6-3	many	TRBD2	TRBJ2-1	TGTGCCAGCACCTCGGTCTGGTCTAGCGGGAGAGGAAGGAATGAGCAGTTCTTC	CASTSVWSSGRGRNEQFF
TRBV18	-	TRBD1	TRBJ2-1	TGTGCCAGCTCACCAGTGACAGGGGCATTGGGCAATGAGCAGTTCTTC	CASSPVTGALGNEQFF